The present TCR beta chain was sequenced within a study of cytomegalovirus exposure and HLA in healthy donors. Study results and caveats: The tendency of first-cohort TCR clusters to co-occur in the roughly 120 validation repertoires was identified by a subsequent analysis. The study flagged some 170 TCR beta chains as cytomegalovirus-associated. Under in vitro conditions, three CMV-associated chains were confirmed as specific for CMV antigens.

The repertoire was sequenced with immunoSEQ multiplex PCR; TCRdb's copy has only in-frame clones and lacks some. The table shows around 190,000 clones, with 85% occurring only once. CDR1 is SGHRS and CDR2 is YFSETQ in the germline V gene. V lost 1 base and J lost 2; bases outside the gene matches: 9. CDR3 size: 18 residues. A word on this clone: Its antigen is still unknown.

The chain joins TRBV5-1 to TRBJ2-1, with 10 bases that match TRBD1. The sequencing sample was made of PBMCs. This TCR came from a young man in good health and CMV-seropositive. CDR3 in amino acids: CASSLTLRQGAPYNEQFF. DNA of the CDR3: TGCGCCAGCAGCTTGACCTTACGACAGGGGGCACCCTACAATGAGCAGTTCTTC.